What follows are 6 T cell receptor beta chains derived from one specimen sequenced in a study of CD8+CD57+ T cells in acquired aplastic anemia. Researchers used genomic DNA as the template to profile TCR beta VDJ and CDR3. TCRdb re-derived calls from the reads in MiXCR, one entry per CDR3 protein. This sample has 200,000 or so distinct CDR3 sequences, with around 66% found just once. Input material: sorted CD4+, CD8+, or CD8+CD57+ T cells (not recorded which) from PBMCs. These receptors were taken from a human donor with severe aplastic anemia or a healthy control (not recorded which).

The rearrangement uses TRBV7-9 and TRBJ2-7; weak D call: TRBD2 (5 bases). Germline V gives CDR1 SEHNR, CDR2 FQNEAQ (reference sequence). V lost 6 bases to trimming and J lost 2 bases, with 14 bases between them. The CDR3 has 14 amino acids. CDR3 nucleotide sequence: TGTGCCAGCAGGCAACCCGGACTTACCTACGAGCAGTACTTC. Translated, it gives CASRQPGLTYEQYF.

This rearrangement joins TRBV14 to TRBJ2-1; TRBD2 aligns across 13 bases. Germline V CDR1 and CDR2: SGHDN, FVKESK. The CDR3 has 16 amino acids. Germline trimming cut 6 bases from V and 4 bases from J; bases unmatched to any gene: 6. The CDR3, as DNA: TGTGCCAGCAGTGCAAGACTAGCGGGGGGTTACAATGAGCAGTTCTTC. Amino acid sequence: CASSARLAGGYNEQFF.

As DNA, the CDR3 is TGTGCCACCAGTGATTTGCCAGGGGGCGCTGACGGGGAGCTGTTTTTT. Translating gives CATSDLPGGADGELFF. The chain uses TRBV24-1 and TRBJ2-2; 8 positions match TRBD1. The germline CDR1 and CDR2 sequences are KGHDR and SFDVKD. CDR3 size: 16 residues. Trimming took 0 bases from V and 7 from J; bases not matched to a gene: 6.

The rearrangement joins TRBV11-2 to TRBJ2-1; a weak D match, TRBD1 (5 bases). This CDR3 contains 14 residues. V was cut by 0 bases and J by 5 bases, with 8 bases left in between. Germline V gives CDR1 SGHAT, CDR2 FQNNGV. As DNA, the CDR3 is TGTGCCAGCAGCTTAGATCAGGGCCACAATGAGCAGTTCTTC. Translation: CASSLDQGHNEQFF. Combining the CDR3 with reference TRBV11-2 and TRBJ2-1 gives the whole variable domain EAGVAQSPRYKIIEKRQSVAFWCNPISGHATLYWYQQILGQGPKLLIQFQNNGVVDDSQLPKDRFSAERLKGVDSTLKIQPAKLEDSAVYLCASSLDQGHNEQFFGPGTRLTVL.

This clonotype was seen only a few times. This chain links TRBV14 with TRBJ2-7; D is possibly TRBD1 (6 bases). Deletions cut 0 bases from V and 7 bases from J, with 16 bases between. The germline CDR1 and CDR2 sequences are SGHDN and FVKESK. The CDR3 totals 15 residues. In nucleotides, the CDR3 is TGTGCCAGCAGCCAAGATGTTGGCAGGGGTGGGGAGCAGTACTTC. It translates to CASSQDVGRGGEQYF. Full variable domain (outside the CDR3, taken from reference TRBV14 and TRBJ2-7): EAGVTQFPSHSVIEKGQTVTLRCDPISGHDNLYWYRRVMGKEIKFLLHFVKESKQDESGMPNNRFLAERTGGTYSTLKVQPAELEDSGVYFCASSQDVGRGGEQYFGPGTRLTVT.

This sequence joins TRBV10-3 and TRBJ2-3; 10 bases fit TRBD1. Trimming took 2 bases from V and 5 from J; bases not matched to a gene: 7. Germline-derived CDR1 and CDR2 are ENHRY and SYGVKD. This CDR3 has 16 amino acids. CDR3 sequence reads: CAISERVGTGVDTQYF. In DNA, the CDR3 is TGTGCCATCAGTGAGAGAGTTGGGACAGGGGTAGATACGCAGTATTTT.